These T cell receptor beta chains were read from a single sample in a study of T cells expressing NK-cell markers. No DNA is given; TCRdb re-called the 5' RACE reads and lists each CDR3 protein once. The sample holds about 450,000 distinct CDR3 sequences. Input material: blood T cells: a sorted CD56 or NKG2C T cell subset, CD4+ or CD8+ T cells, or bulk PBMC T cells (not recorded which). The receptor set was obtained from a woman between 18 and 75 years old in good health. The CDR3 runs from the conserved cysteine through the conserved F or W. The order of the fields is V gene, J gene, CDR3 protein.

TRBV27	TRBJ2-1	CASSSASSPYNEQFF
TRBV28	TRBJ2-5	CASTKQYQETQYF
TRBV7-2	TRBJ1-1	CASSSTVGEAFF
TRBV6-1	TRBJ2-1	CASSPDRAPANEQFF
TRBV6-5	TRBJ2-3	CASSYLGGGTDTQYF
TRBV12-3/TRBV12-4	TRBJ2-1	CASRTSGRENEQFF
TRBV6-2/TRBV6-3	TRBJ1-1	CASSSGTGTEAFF
TRBV20-1	TRBJ1-5	CSASTPGQSNQPQHF
TRBV18	TRBJ1-1	CASSPGLSGGTTEAFF
TRBV2	TRBJ1-3	CASRTSGNTIYF
TRBV27	TRBJ1-2	CASSFRGTADGGYTF
TRBV9	TRBJ2-7	CASSEREYFHEQYF
TRBV20-1	TRBJ2-3	CSAVERSRGTDTQYF
TRBV12-3/TRBV12-4	TRBJ2-3	CASSLVSGGSDTQYF
TRBV29-1	TRBJ2-7	CSALQGQGAERQYF
TRBV12-3/TRBV12-4	TRBJ1-6	CASSLGTGAGAYNSPLHF
TRBV12-3/TRBV12-4	TRBJ2-1	CASSLGPAGGQNEQFF
TRBV9	TRBJ2-7	CASSGPGSPPGEQYF
TRBV27	TRBJ2-1	CASNGLASSYNEQFF
TRBV12-3/TRBV12-4	TRBJ1-3	CASSLVAGLPEDTIYF
TRBV4-3	TRBJ2-7	CASSQGGDASYEQYF
TRBV6-5	TRBJ2-3	CASSYWGDTDTQYF
TRBV2	TRBJ2-5	CASRDGTSGLGRQETQYF
TRBV28	TRBJ2-4	CASSVGGRKNIQYF
TRBV20-1	TRBJ2-1	CSAALPLNEQFF
TRBV15	TRBJ2-1	CATSRGVSVNEQFF
TRBV5-1	TRBJ2-3	CASSLERDTQYF
TRBV9	TRBJ2-1	CASSVDPGASGSADNEQFF
TRBV21-1	TRBJ2-1	CASSKIVKNGGNEQFF
TRBV19	TRBJ2-2	CASKEEAGGLNTGELFF
TRBV6-2/TRBV6-3	TRBJ2-4	CASQVRGDLAKNIQYF
TRBV29-1	TRBJ2-2	CSVRGPNTGELFF
TRBV12-3/TRBV12-4	TRBJ1-5	CASSFTIGAQESVQPQHF
TRBV9	TRBJ1-2	CASSVGDGYGYTF
TRBV7-2	TRBJ1-3	CASSSSGGFEGGNTIYF
TRBV20-1	TRBJ2-7	CSANAGESSYEQYF
TRBV4-2	TRBJ2-1	CASSQEGAGYNEQFF
TRBV15	TRBJ2-6	CATTLAGGSGANVLTF
TRBV20-1	TRBJ2-1	CSADPTSGGPYYNEQFF
TRBV29-1	TRBJ2-3	CSAPLSRGTDTQYF
TRBV12-3/TRBV12-4	TRBJ2-5	CASTTTTLSQETQYF
TRBV29-1	TRBJ2-5	CSVEGLAGETQYF
TRBV28	TRBJ2-5	CASSPRTSRVETQYF
TRBV11-2	TRBJ1-1	CASSLGSGGRTEAFF
TRBV14	TRBJ2-7	CASSQAGGYEQYF
TRBV11-1	TRBJ1-2	CASSLEVGQPYGYTF
TRBV12-3/TRBV12-4	TRBJ2-7	CASSFRPPSSYEQYF
TRBV7-2	TRBJ1-1	CASSRTDTEAFF
TRBV27	TRBJ2-7	CASSNRDRAHEQYF
TRBV14	TRBJ2-5	CASSHRQPKETQYF
TRBV9	TRBJ2-5	CASRGDGWTQYF
TRBV7-2	TRBJ1-3	CASSSKTPTVAGNTIYF
TRBV7-7	TRBJ2-1	CASSSTGGGSGGEQFF
TRBV10-2	TRBJ1-4	CASIEGFGEKLFF
TRBV20-1	TRBJ2-5	CSAYTSTGELQTQYF